Below, one TCR beta chain is given with its context. Its specificity is unknown. This sample is drawn from a study of T cells in Graves' hyperthyroidism and ophthalmopathy. What was amplified from RNA transcripts were TCR beta CDR3 regions. The TCR CDR3 was amplified in a first-round RT-PCR using the HTBI primer set. TCRdb reanalysed the multiplex PCR reads using MiXCR and keeps one entry per CDR3 protein. The table lists roughly 500,000 distinct CDR3 sequences, 46% of them singletons. Uncontrolled infection, other autoimmune disease, pregnancy and lactation each barred patients from inclusion. Orbital computed tomography and thyroid ultrasound, together with serum TRAb and thyroxine and clinical symptoms, were used for diagnoses. General study findings and limits: From stable hyperthyroidism, ophthalmopathy was separated by a 13 V-J model. Most thyroid clonotypes that were expanded above 0.001 also turned up in blood.

Germline CDR1 and CDR2: SNHLY and FYNNEI. There are 16 residues in the CDR3. The rearrangement uses TRBV2 and TRBJ2-3; 11 positions agree with TRBD2. The last part of the DNA fits TRBJ2-1 better; the J call may be wrong. The sequenced material came from peripheral blood or thyroid tissue (not recorded which). This receptor was obtained from an adult woman with Graves' disease, either hyperthyroidism or ophthalmopathy (not recorded which). The CDR3 nucleotides are TGTGCCAGCAGTGAAGTAGGGGGACTAGCGGCACCCGAGCAGTTCTTC. Its translation: CASSEVGGLAAPEQFF.